Only a few counts were recorded for the clone carrying this TCR beta chain. An end of the junction does not agree with germline; a read error may underlie this. Per germline, CDR1 SGHNT and CDR2 YENEEA. The CDR3 has 15 amino acids. These data originate in a study of early T cells in non-severe SARS-CoV-2 infection. Researchers attached unique molecular identifiers to individual cDNA molecules. MiXCR was run by TCRdb on the 5' RACE reads, yielding one entry per CDR3 protein. Seen here are fewer than 25,000 distinct CDR3 sequences, around 4.2% observed once, and the top ten hold 7.2%. This receptor was taken from an adult who was a healthcare worker with PCR-confirmed SARS-CoV-2 infection or an uninfected control (not recorded which). The rearrangement joins TRBV11-3 to TRBJ2-5; 9 nucleotides line up with TRBD2. Source material: whole blood. CDR3 DNA: TGTGCCAACAGCTTTAGGACTAGCGACCAAGAGACCCAGTACTTC. This translates into CANSFRTSDQETQYF.